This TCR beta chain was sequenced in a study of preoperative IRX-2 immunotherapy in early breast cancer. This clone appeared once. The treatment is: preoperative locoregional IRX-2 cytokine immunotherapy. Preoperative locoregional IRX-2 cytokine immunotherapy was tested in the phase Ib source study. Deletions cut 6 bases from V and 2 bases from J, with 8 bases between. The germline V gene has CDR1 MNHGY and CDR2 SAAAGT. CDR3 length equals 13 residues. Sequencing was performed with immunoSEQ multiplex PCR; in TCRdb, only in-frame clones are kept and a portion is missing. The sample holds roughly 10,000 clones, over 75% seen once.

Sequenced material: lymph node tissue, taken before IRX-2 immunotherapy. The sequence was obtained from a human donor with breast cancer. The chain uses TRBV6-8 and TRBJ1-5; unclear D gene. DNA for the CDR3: TGTGCCAGCAGCCGAGCCGGCAATCAGCCCCAGCATTTT. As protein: CASSRAGNQPQHF.